This T cell receptor beta chain was retrieved from a study of T cells in Graves' hyperthyroidism and ophthalmopathy. At the level of the study: Staff took peripheral blood when the initial diagnosis was made, before any treatment began.

The CDR3 sequence is 15 residues long. The germline V and J ends were trimmed by 0 bases and 5 bases, with 16 bases remaining between them. Germline CDR1 and CDR2: DFQATT and SNEGSKA (reference sequence). Overall study findings and caveats: Within blood appeared most thyroid clonotypes that had expanded above 0.001. From stable hyperthyroidism, ophthalmopathy was set apart by a 13 V-J model. The model's output predicted ophthalmopathy at a median of roughly 6 months prior to onset.

Amplified regions were TCR beta CDR3 sequences from RNA transcripts. HTBI primers were employed in a first-round RT-PCR of the TCR CDR3. TCRdb processed the multiplex PCR reads anew with MiXCR; each CDR3 protein has one entry. The sample holds more than 350,000 distinct CDR3 sequences, roughly 15% seen once. This clonotype came up a few times. No antigen is known for it. Sequencing used blood. The chain recombines TRBV20-1 with TRBJ2-5; no reliable D call. The sequence was collected from a woman aged 60-75 years with Graves' ophthalmopathy. The CDR3 coding sequence is TGCAGTGCTAGAGATAGGGCTACGCCAATGGAGACCCAGTACTTC. Amino acids: CSARDRATPMETQYF.